Detailed here is one T cell receptor (beta chain). Antigen specificity is unknown. The sample belongs to a study of T cell responses to AZD1222 COVID-19 vaccine. The assay was immunoSEQ multiplex PCR, and TCRdb's table has in-frame clones only and misses some. The sample yields 250,000 to 300,000 clones, 90% to 95% seen once. Study conclusions and caveats: The study found vaccine-associated CD4 TCRs spanning spike, dominant at 160-218 and 743-854.

The receptor comes from an adult who received the AZD1222 COVID-19 vaccine. Specimen: peripheral blood, collected 28 days after the second AZD1222 dose.

The DNA for the CDR3 is TGTGCCAGCTCGCACAGGGCGGACACTGAAGCTTTCTTT. Protein: CASSHRADTEAFF. The genes are TRBV18 and TRBJ1-1, with TRBD1 as a possible D gene (6 bases). The CDR3 has 13 residues. The germline gives CDR1 KGHSH, CDR2 LQKENI. The V end was cut by 6 bases, the J end by 3 bases, with 11 bases between.